These T cell receptor beta chains were read from a single sample in a study of blood T cell repertoires in COVID-19. Some clones are missing from TCRdb's copy, which holds only in-frame ones; the method was immunoSEQ multiplex PCR. The sample lists some 130,000 clones, 88% seen once, with 9% to 12% in the top ten. Sequencing was performed on peripheral blood. The source is a man in his forties or fifties with acute or convalescent COVID-19. CDR3s include the opening cysteine and the closing phenylalanine or tryptophan.

CDR3 protein,J gene,V gene
CASTHLKSPGELFF,TRBJ2-2,TRBV11-2
CASSSQMNTEAFF,TRBJ1-1,TRBV28
CASSPPSGPSYNEQFF,TRBJ2-1,TRBV28
CASSRDRGMNTEAFF,TRBJ1-1,TRBV27
CASSSDLGGAEAFF,TRBJ1-1,TRBV5-4
CATSTGQGALGYGYTF,TRBJ1-2,TRBV15
CASSLAELERIDEQFF,TRBJ2-1,TRBV5-6
CASSLEQLTEAFF,TRBJ1-1,TRBV11-2
CASRQGWETQYF,TRBJ2-5,TRBV2
CASSESLGGNEKLFF,TRBJ1-4,TRBV25-1
CASKAAATEAFF,TRBJ1-1,TRBV19
CASSATGGNQPQHF,TRBJ1-5,TRBV9